One and the same sample provided the 25 T cell receptor beta chains below, sequenced in a study of high-grade serous ovarian cancer treatment subgroups. The protocol was immunoSEQ multiplex PCR, while the TCRdb copy is restricted to in-frame clones and leaves out a portion. Among approximately 4,200 clones, about 78% were seen once, and the ten largest hold less than 10%. Tumor samples were obtained before definitive surgery or chemotherapy. Sequencing was done on a sample of tumor tissue. All receptors derive from a human donor with high-grade serous ovarian cancer.

V and J are TRBV19 and TRBJ2-1; D gene unclear. Looked up from germline, CDR1 is LNHDA and CDR2 is SQIVND (reference sequence). Trimming pared 9 bases from V and 9 bases from J, leaving 15 bases between. The CDR3 loop spans 12 amino acids. This chain's CDR3 is CASSFYDAEQFF. For the CDR3, the DNA is TGTGCCAGCTCCTTCTACGACGCTGAGCAGTTCTTC.

This clone was detected once. The conserved phenylalanine or tryptophan is not found at the CDR3 terminus, so this likely reflects a read error. The limits of the CDR3 on the DNA are not certain, so only TCRdb's listed CDR3 is given. V usage is TRBV14 and J usage is TRBJ2-7; TRBD2 is the table's D call, not checked against the DNA. Counting both end residues, the CDR3 totals 12 amino acids. Germline CDR1 SGHDN, CDR2 FVKESK. The CDR3 loop is CASSRRGGKFSI.

The genes are TRBV5-1 and TRBJ1-6; TRBD1 might be the D (6 bases). Per germline, CDR1 SGHRS and CDR2 YFSETQ. CDR3 length: 16 amino acids. V shed 4 bases and J shed 7 bases, with 18 bases lying between them. Here the CDR3 DNA reads TGCGCCAGCAGCCCGGGATCAGGGGCCCTCAATTCACCCCTCCACTTT. Translation gives CASSPGSGALNSPLHF. Filled out from reference TRBV5-1 and TRBJ1-6, the complete variable domain reads KAGVTQTPRYLIKTRGQQVTLSCSPISGHRSVSWYQQTPGQGLQFLFEYFSETQRNKGNFPGRFSGRQFSNSRSEMNVSTLELGDSALYLCASSPGSGALNSPLHFGNGTRLTVT.

This chain connects TRBV10-2 to TRBJ1-1, with D unclear. CDR3 length equals 11 residues. From germline, CDR1 is WSHSY and CDR2 SAAADI. V lost 8 bases and J 7 bases, leaving 11 bases between the germline ends. Here the CDR3 DNA reads TGCGCCAGCGTCGGACTTCGTGAAGCTTTCTTT. Encoded protein: CASVGLREAFF.

The chain couples TRBV28 to TRBJ2-7; a possible D gene is TRBD1 (6 bases). The CDR3 consists of 14 residues. The V gene lost 7 bases and the J gene lost 0 bases, with 13 bases spanning the gap. From germline, CDR1 is MDHEN and CDR2 SYDVKM. Here the CDR3 reads CASNWGRSSYEQYF. The CDR3 bases are TGTGCCAGCAACTGGGGGCGTAGCTCCTACGAGCAGTACTTC.

This chain uses TRBV30 with TRBJ1-5; a weak D match, TRBD1 (6 bases). This CDR3 has 14 residues. Trimming stripped 3 bases from V and 9 bases from J, with 18 bases between. Germline V gene data show CDR1 as GTSNPN and CDR2 as SVGIG (reference sequence). As DNA, the CDR3 is TGTGCCTGGAGAGGGGACACCCAAGCTGGGCCCCAGCATTTT. Translated: CAWRGDTQAGPQHF.

The rearrangement uses TRBV10-3 and TRBJ1-6, with D tentatively TRBD1 (5 bases). From germline, CDR1 is ENHRY and CDR2 SYGVKD. Trimming took off 3 bases at V and 6 bases at J, with 12 bases between the two ends. The CDR3 has 15 residues. The CDR3 loop is CAISEDSRANSPLHF. In DNA form, the CDR3 reads TGTGCCATCAGTGAAGACAGTAGAGCTAATTCACCCCTCCACTTT.

This chain links TRBV2 with TRBJ1-3, with D perhaps TRBD1 (6 bases). There are 15 residues in the CDR3. V was pared by 3 bases and J by 4 bases, with 13 bases between. CDR1 is SNHLY, CDR2 FYNNEI, per germline. The CDR3 loop is CASSEWAGAGNTIYF. CDR3 DNA: TGTGCCAGCAGTGAGTGGGCGGGGGCAGGAAACACCATATATTTT.

V gene TRBV4-3 combines with J gene TRBJ2-1; D is possibly TRBD1 (6 bases). The germline CDR1 and CDR2 sequences are LGHNA and YSLEER. The CDR3 length is 14 residues. Trimming removed 2 bases from V and 2 bases from J, with 7 bases in between. The CDR3 DNA sequence: TGCGCCAGCAGCCAAAGGGGGACCTACAATGAGCAGTTCTTC. Its translation: CASSQRGTYNEQFF.

The J gene is TRBJ2-1, the V gene TRBV14, with D perhaps assigned TRBD1 or TRBD2 (5 bases each). Trimming shortened V by 3 bases and J by 4 bases, and 13 bases separated the two germline ends. In germline, CDR1 is SGHDN, CDR2 FVKESK. CDR3 length: 15 amino acids. The CDR3 DNA sequence: TGTGCCAGCAGCCACACTGGGGGACGATACAATGAGCAGTTCTTC. The encoded protein is CASSHTGGRYNEQFF.

This chain uses TRBV7-6 with TRBJ1-6, with D tentatively TRBD1 (6 bases). Germline assignment: CDR1 SGHVS and CDR2 FNYEAQ. Trimming stripped 3 bases from V and 5 bases from J, with 11 bases between. The CDR3 extends over 15 amino acids. The CDR3 sequence: CASSFGAGDNSPLHF. In DNA, the CDR3 is TGTGCCAGCAGCTTTGGTGCAGGGGATAATTCACCCCTCCACTTT.

The chain has TRBV4-1 and TRBJ1-1; D perhaps matches TRBD1 (6 bases). From germline, CDR1 is MGHRA and CDR2 YSYEKL. This CDR3 is built from 16 residues. V lost 3 bases and J 10 bases, leaving 24 bases between the germline ends. The CDR3 reads CASSQAEIFQGFRAFF. The CDR3 DNA is TGCGCCAGCAGCCAGGCCGAAATTTTCCAGGGGTTTCGAGCTTTCTTT.

The chain couples TRBV6-1 to TRBJ1-4; TRBD1 is a possible D gene (6 bases). Trimming pared 5 bases from V and 4 bases from J, leaving 11 bases between. This CDR3 region has 14 residues. Per the germline V gene, CDR1 is MNHNS and CDR2 is SASEGT. In DNA form, the CDR3 reads TGTGCCAGCAGTTTAGACAGGCTTAATGAAAAACTGTTTTTT. Translation gives CASSLDRLNEKLFF.

The chain joins TRBV6-5 to TRBJ1-1; D not resolved. Germline loops: CDR1 MNHEY, CDR2 SVGAGI. Trimming left V 6 bases short and J 2 bases short, with 13 bases between. This CDR3 is built from 14 residues. This CDR3 is CASRGGGENTEAFF. In nucleotides, the CDR3 is TGTGCCAGCAGGGGCGGCGGGGAAAACACTGAAGCTTTCTTT.

The rearrangement links TRBV10-3 to TRBJ1-1; 7 nucleotides agree with TRBD1. CDR1 and CDR2 from the germline V gene are ENHRY and SYGVKD. This CDR3 spans 14 amino acids. J was trimmed by 0 bases and V by 6 bases; bases with no gene match: 4. The CDR3 region has the DNA TGTGCCATCAGGGGACAGTCTATGAACACTGAAGCTTTCTTT. This gives the protein CAIRGQSMNTEAFF.

This chain joins TRBV6-4 and TRBJ2-3, with 7 nucleotides matching TRBD1. CDR3 size: 16 residues. V was pared by 3 bases and J by 2 bases, with 8 bases of the junction left unmatched. The germline gives CDR1 MRHNA, CDR2 SNTAGT. CDR3: CASSENRDSHTDTQYF. CDR3 DNA sequence: TGTGCCAGCAGTGAAAATAGGGACAGCCACACAGATACGCAGTATTTT.

In its sample, this clone was seen once. The chain links TRBV6-5 to TRBJ1-2; 7 bases agree with TRBD1. V was pared by 0 bases and J by 4 bases, with 8 bases of the junction left unmatched. The V gene's germline CDR1 is MNHEY and CDR2 SVGAGI. CDR3 length: 16 residues. The CDR3 is CASSYSPEGASYGYTF. The CDR3 DNA reads as TGTGCCAGCAGTTACTCGCCTGAGGGGGCCAGCTATGGCTACACCTTC.

This chain uses TRBV2 with TRBJ1-1; tentative D call: TRBD1 (5 bases). Trimming removed 11 bases at V and 2 bases at J, with 21 bases between. The CDR3 extends over 15 amino acids. Germline-derived CDR1 and CDR2 are SNHLY and FYNNEI. CDR3 loop: CADRTGDLINTEAFF. DNA of the CDR3: TGTGCCGATAGGACGGGGGATCTTATAAACACTGAAGCTTTCTTT. Full variable domain (outside the CDR3, taken from reference TRBV2 and TRBJ1-1): EPEVTQTPSHQVTQMGQEVILRCVPISNHLYFYWYRQILGQKVEFLVSFYNNEISEKSEIFDDQFSVERPDGSNFTLKIRSTKLEDSAMYFCADRTGDLINTEAFFGQGTRLTVV.

This sequence joins TRBV29-1 and TRBJ1-1; D perhaps matches TRBD1 (5 bases). CDR3 size: 10 residues. Germline V gene lookup returns CDR1 SQVTM and CDR2 ANQGSEA. As DNA, the CDR3 is TGCAGTGTGGGCGGGGGTGAAGCTTTCTTT. Translated, it gives CSVGGGEAFF.

This clone has a single count. The V and J genes are TRBV11-2 and TRBJ2-5; tentatively, D is TRBD1 (6 bases). CDR1 is SGHAT, CDR2 FQNNGV, per germline. The CDR3 runs 14 residues. With 5 bases removed from V and 0 bases from J, the gap between germline ends came to 10 bases. The CDR3 is CASSQRGYQETQYF. CDR3 DNA sequence: TGTGCCAGCAGCCAAAGGGGGTACCAAGAGACCCAGTACTTC.

The CDR3: CASSGVPGPYNEQFF. The CDR3 nucleotides are TGCGCCAGCAGTGGGGTCCCAGGACCCTACAATGAGCAGTTCTTC. The genes are TRBV10-2 and TRBJ2-1, with D hard to call. Germline V gives CDR1 WSHSY, CDR2 SAAADI. This CDR3 has 15 amino acids. V lost 4 bases and J lost 2, with 12 bases in between.

V is TRBV18 and J is TRBJ1-3; D is ambiguous. The ends were cut back, 1 base at V and 6 bases at J, with 7 bases in the middle. The CDR3 totals 13 residues. The germline V gene encodes CDR1 KGHSH and CDR2 LQKENI. The CDR3 protein is CASSPRVENTIYF. CDR3 bases: TGTGCCAGCTCACCACGGGTGGAAAACACCATATATTTT. The full variable domain, in which reference TRBV18 and TRBJ1-3 provide the parts outside the CDR3, is NAGVMQNPRHLVRRRGQEARLRCSPMKGHSHVYWYRQLPEEGLKFMVYLQKENIIDESGMPKERFSAEFPKEGPSILRIQQVVRGDSAAYFCASSPRVENTIYFGEGSWLTVV.

This clone has only a few counts. CDR3 DNA sequence: TGTGCCAGCAGCCAAGAGTATTCCATCGTAAGCGGCTACACCTTC. Protein: CASSQEYSIVSGYTF. V gene TRBV4-2 combines with J gene TRBJ1-2; no definite D call. Between the trimmed V and J ends, which lost 0 bases and 8 bases, there was a span of 16 bases. The length of the CDR3 is 15 residues. Germline CDR1 is LGHNA and CDR2 is YNFKEQ.

This chain links TRBV20-1 with TRBJ1-4; a possible D gene is TRBD1 (6 bases). The CDR3 runs to 11 residues. V lost 6 bases and J lost 8, with 10 bases in between. Germline CDR1 reads DFQATT; CDR2 reads SNEGSKA (reference sequence). The DNA for the CDR3 is TGCAGTGCCAACAGGGACGAAAAACTGTTTTTT. Its protein product is CSANRDEKLFF.

This sequence joins TRBV5-1 and TRBJ2-3, with TRBD1 matching 8 bases. This CDR3 has 14 residues. Trimming at V came to 5 bases and at J to 6 bases, leaving 8 bases not matched to a gene. Germline-derived CDR1 and CDR2 are SGHRS and YFSETQ. CDR3 loop: CASRVDRVEDTQYF. The CDR3 region has the DNA TGCGCCAGCAGGGTGGACAGGGTCGAGGATACGCAGTATTTT.